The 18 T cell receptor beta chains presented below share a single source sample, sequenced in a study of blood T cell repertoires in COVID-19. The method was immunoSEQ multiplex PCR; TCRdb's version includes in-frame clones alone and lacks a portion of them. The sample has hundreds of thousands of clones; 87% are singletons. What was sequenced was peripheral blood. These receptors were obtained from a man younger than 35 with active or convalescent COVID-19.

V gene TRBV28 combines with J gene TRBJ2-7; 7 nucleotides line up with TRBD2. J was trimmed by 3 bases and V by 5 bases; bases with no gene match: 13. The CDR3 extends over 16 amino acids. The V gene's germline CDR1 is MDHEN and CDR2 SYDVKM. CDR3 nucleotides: TGTGCCAGCAGTCCGGCCATGGGCGGGGGAAACTACGAGCAGTACTTC. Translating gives CASSPAMGGGNYEQYF.

CDR3 bases: TGCAGTGCTAGTCTTCTCCCCGGAGGTCAGCCCCAGCATTTT. Protein product: CSASLLPGGQPQHF. This chain joins TRBV20-1 and TRBJ1-5, with unresolved D. Germline values: CDR1 DFQATT, CDR2 SNEGSKA (reference sequence). There are 14 residues in the CDR3. The V and J ends lost 3 bases and 6 bases respectively, with 15 bases between them.

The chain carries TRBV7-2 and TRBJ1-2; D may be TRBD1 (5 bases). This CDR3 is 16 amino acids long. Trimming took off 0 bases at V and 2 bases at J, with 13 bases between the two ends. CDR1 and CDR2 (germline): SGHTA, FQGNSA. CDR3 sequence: CASSLAVGLLNYGYTF. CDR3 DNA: TGTGCCAGCAGCTTAGCGGTGGGACTGCTAAACTATGGCTACACCTTC. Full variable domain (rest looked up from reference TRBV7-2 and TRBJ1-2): GAGVSQSPSNKVTEKGKDVELRCDPISGHTALYWYRQSLGQGLEFLIYFQGNSAPDKSGLPSDRFSAERTGGSVSTLTIQRTQQEDSAVYLCASSLAVGLLNYGYTFGSGTRLTVV.

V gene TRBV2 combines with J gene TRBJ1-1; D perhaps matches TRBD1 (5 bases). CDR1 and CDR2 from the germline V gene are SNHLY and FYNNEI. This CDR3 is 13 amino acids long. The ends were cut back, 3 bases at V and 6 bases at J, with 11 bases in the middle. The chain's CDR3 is CASSDRRVSEAFF. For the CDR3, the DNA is TGTGCCAGCAGTGACCGCAGGGTCTCTGAAGCTTTCTTT.

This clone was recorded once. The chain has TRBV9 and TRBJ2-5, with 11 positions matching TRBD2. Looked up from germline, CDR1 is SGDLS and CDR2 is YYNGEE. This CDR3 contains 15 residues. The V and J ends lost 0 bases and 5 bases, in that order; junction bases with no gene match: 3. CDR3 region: CASSVGLAGRETQYF. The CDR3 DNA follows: TGTGCCAGCAGCGTAGGACTAGCGGGAAGGGAGACCCAGTACTTC. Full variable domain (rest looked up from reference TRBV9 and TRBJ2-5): DSGVTQTPKHLITATGQRVTLRCSPRSGDLSVYWYQQSLDQGLQFLIQYYNGEERAKGNILERFSAQQFPDLHSELNLSSLELGDSALYFCASSVGLAGRETQYFGPGTRLLVL.

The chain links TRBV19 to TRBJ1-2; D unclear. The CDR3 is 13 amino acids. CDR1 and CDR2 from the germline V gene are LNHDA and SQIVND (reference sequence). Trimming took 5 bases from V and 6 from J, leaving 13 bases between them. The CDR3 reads CASSPDGAHGYTF. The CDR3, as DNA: TGTGCCAGTAGTCCGGATGGAGCCCATGGCTACACCTTC.

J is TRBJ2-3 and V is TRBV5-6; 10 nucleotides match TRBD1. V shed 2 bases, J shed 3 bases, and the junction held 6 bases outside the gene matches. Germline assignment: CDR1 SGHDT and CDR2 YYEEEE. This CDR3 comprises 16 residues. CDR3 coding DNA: TGTGCCAGCAGCTTCGGTTGGACAGGGGGTACAGATACGCAGTATTTT. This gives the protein CASSFGWTGGTDTQYF.

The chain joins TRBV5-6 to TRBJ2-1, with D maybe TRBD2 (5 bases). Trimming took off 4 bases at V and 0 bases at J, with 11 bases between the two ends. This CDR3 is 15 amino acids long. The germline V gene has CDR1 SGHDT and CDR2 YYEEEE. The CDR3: CASSVSGISYNEQFF. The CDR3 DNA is TGTGCCAGCAGCGTGAGCGGAATCTCCTACAATGAGCAGTTCTTC.

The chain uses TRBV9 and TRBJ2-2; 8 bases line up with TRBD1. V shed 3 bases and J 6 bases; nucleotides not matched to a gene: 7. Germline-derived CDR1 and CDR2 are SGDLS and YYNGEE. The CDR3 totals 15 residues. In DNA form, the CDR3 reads TGTGCCAGCAGCGCTGGACAGGGATTTTCCGGGGAGCTGTTTTTT. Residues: CASSAGQGFSGELFF.

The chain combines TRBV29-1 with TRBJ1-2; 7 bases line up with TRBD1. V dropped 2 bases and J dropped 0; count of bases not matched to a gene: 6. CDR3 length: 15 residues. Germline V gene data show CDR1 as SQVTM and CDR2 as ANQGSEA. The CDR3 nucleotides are TGCAGCGTTGAATCCAGGGACAGTACTAACTATGGCTACACCTTC. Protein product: CSVESRDSTNYGYTF.

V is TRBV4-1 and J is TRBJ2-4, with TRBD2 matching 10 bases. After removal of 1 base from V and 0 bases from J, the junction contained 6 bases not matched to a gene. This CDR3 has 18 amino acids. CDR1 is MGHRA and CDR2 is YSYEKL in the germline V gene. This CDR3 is CASSQALAGVLAKNIQYF. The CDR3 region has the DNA TGCGCCAGCAGCCAAGCTCTAGCGGGGGTTCTAGCCAAAAACATTCAGTACTTC.

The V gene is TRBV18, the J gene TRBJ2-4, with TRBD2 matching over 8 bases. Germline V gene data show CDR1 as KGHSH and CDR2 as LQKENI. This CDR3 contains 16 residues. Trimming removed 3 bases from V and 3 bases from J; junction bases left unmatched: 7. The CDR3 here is CASSPREGRGKNIQYF. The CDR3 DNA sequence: TGTGCCAGCTCACCCCGGGAGGGCCGGGGCAAAAACATTCAGTACTTC.

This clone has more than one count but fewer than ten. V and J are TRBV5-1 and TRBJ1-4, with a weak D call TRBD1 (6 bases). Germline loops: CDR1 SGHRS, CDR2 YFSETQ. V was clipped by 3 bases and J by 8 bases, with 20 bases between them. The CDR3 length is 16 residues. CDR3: CASSSGVIYQGEKLFF. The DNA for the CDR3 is TGCGCCAGCAGCTCCGGGGTCATCTACCAGGGGGAAAAACTGTTTTTT.

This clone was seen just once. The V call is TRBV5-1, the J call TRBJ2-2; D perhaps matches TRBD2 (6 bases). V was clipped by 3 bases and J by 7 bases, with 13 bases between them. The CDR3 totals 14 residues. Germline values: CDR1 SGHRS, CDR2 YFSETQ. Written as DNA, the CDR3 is TGCGCCAGCAGCTCCGGAGTGGGACTCGGGGAGCTGTTTTTT. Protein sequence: CASSSGVGLGELFF.

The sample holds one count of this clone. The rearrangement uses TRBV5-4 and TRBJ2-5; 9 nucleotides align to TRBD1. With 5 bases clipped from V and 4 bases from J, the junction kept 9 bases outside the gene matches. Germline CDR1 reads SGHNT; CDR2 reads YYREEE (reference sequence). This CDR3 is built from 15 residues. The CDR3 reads CASSRWTGARETQYF. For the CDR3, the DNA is TGTGCCAGCAGTCGTTGGACAGGGGCACGAGAGACCCAGTACTTC.

CDR3 bases: TGTGCCAGTAGTATAGTCTTCCAGGGGAATTATGGCTACACCTTC. Encoded protein: CASSIVFQGNYGYTF. This chain connects TRBV19 to TRBJ1-2; D might be TRBD1 (6 bases). The V and J ends lost 1 base and 5 bases respectively, with 14 bases between them. The CDR3 is 15 amino acids. Germline assignment: CDR1 LNHDA and CDR2 SQIVND (reference sequence).

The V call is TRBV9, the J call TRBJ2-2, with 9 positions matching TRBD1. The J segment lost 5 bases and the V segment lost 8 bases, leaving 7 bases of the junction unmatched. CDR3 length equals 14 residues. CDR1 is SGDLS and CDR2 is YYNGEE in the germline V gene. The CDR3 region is CASTRDRETGELFF. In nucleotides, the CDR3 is TGTGCCAGTACCCGGGACAGGGAGACCGGGGAGCTGTTTTTT.

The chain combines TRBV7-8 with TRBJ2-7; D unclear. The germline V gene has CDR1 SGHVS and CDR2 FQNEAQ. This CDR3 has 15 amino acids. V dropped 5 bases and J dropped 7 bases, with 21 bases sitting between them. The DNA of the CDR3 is TGTGCCAGCAGCCCCGTTTTTAGCTTTCTTTCAGAGCAGTACTTC. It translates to CASSPVFSFLSEQYF. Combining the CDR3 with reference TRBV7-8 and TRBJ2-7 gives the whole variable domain GAGVSQSPRYKVAKRGQDVALRCDPISGHVSLFWYQQALGQGPEFLTYFQNEAQLDKSGLPSDRFFAERPEGSVSTLKIQRTQQEDSAVYLCASSPVFSFLSEQYFGPGTRLTVT.